Each of the 23 T cell receptor beta chains below was sequenced from the same sample in a study of post-analysis software for immune sequencing data. Whole-study results and caveats: Controls had lower frequencies than patients of five or six TRBV segments, which included TRBV5-6, TRBV5-1 and TRBV20-1.

No antigen is known for these receptors. Unique molecular identifiers were present in the TCR beta cDNA libraries. Using its own MiXCR run on the PCR reads, TCRdb lists one record per CDR3 protein. The sample yields roughly 570,000 distinct CDR3 sequences, less than 40% seen once. Sequences were obtained from blood. The receptor source for this set is a girl under 18 with multiple sclerosis.

The chain carries TRBV21-1 and TRBJ2-4. TRBV21-1 has pseudogene status. The CDR3 is 9 residues long. In nucleotides, the CDR3 is TGTGCCAGCAGCCTTTGGCAGTACTTC. As protein: CASSLWQYF.

In this sample, this clonotype turned up a few times. The chain employs TRBV24-1 and TRBJ2-5; TRBD2 is a possible D gene (6 bases). The length of the CDR3 is 15 residues. The ends were cut back, 0 bases at V and 4 bases at J, with 11 bases in the middle. Germline V gives CDR1 KGHDR, CDR2 SFDVKD. The CDR3 DNA follows: TGTGCCACCAGTGATTTGGGAGCGGGTGGAGAGACCCAGTACTTC. Translated: CATSDLGAGGETQYF.

In this sample, this clonotype turned up a few times. The gene calls are TRBV29-1 and TRBJ2-5; D gene uncertain. Germline V CDR1 and CDR2: SQVTM, ANQGSEA. The CDR3 totals 12 residues. Trimming took off 5 bases at V and 1 base at J, with 8 bases between the two ends. Here the CDR3 reads CSVRRIQETQYF. The CDR3 DNA follows: TGCAGCGTTCGCAGGATCCAAGAGACCCAGTACTTC.

The chain combines TRBV10-3 with TRBJ2-7; 11 bases fit TRBD2. Trimming cost V 3 bases and J 2 bases; bases outside gene matches: 6. The CDR3 sequence is 16 residues long. The germline CDR1 and CDR2 sequences are ENHRY and SYGVKD. The CDR3 loop reads CAISDSSGGLPYEQYF. CDR3 coding DNA: TGTGCCATCAGTGATTCTAGCGGGGGGCTCCCCTACGAGCAGTACTTC.

This clonotype occurred a few times. The CDR3 nucleotides are TGTGCCAGCAGCGCCCTAGCCAGCGCGAACACCGGGGAGCTGTTTTTT. It yields the protein CASSALASANTGELFF. This rearrangement joins TRBV14 to TRBJ2-2, with D tentatively TRBD2 (5 bases). The CDR3 sequence is 16 residues long. V dropped 5 bases and J dropped 0 bases, with 13 bases sitting between them. The germline CDR1 and CDR2 sequences are SGHDN and FVKESK.

This clonotype occurred many times. In DNA form, the CDR3 reads TGTGCCAGCAGCTTGGGGGTTGTCCAGTACTTC. It yields the protein CASSLGVVQYF. The V call is TRBV5-5, the J call TRBJ2-5; D call uncertain. V was clipped by 0 bases and J by 10 bases, with 7 bases between them. The CDR3 is 11 residues long. The germline V gene encodes CDR1 SGHKS and CDR2 YYEKEE (reference sequence).

There are a few counts of this clonotype. The chain employs TRBV27 and TRBJ2-5, with D perhaps assigned TRBD1 or TRBD2 (5 bases each). This CDR3 has 13 amino acids. The V gene's germline CDR1 is MNHEY and CDR2 SMNVEV (reference sequence). Trimming shortened V by 6 bases and J by 5 bases, and 13 bases separated the two germline ends. CDR3 loop: CASSLGDVETQYF. CDR3 in DNA: TGTGCCAGCAGCTTGGGGGACGTGGAGACCCAGTACTTC.

This clonotype occurred a few times. The gene calls are TRBV20-1 and TRBJ1-2; 10 nucleotides match TRBD1. V trimming: 6 bases; J trimming: 3 bases; junction bases outside the gene matches: 7. The CDR3 extends over 14 amino acids. CDR1 is DFQATT and CDR2 is SNEGSKA in the germline V gene (reference sequence). The DNA for the CDR3 is TGCAGTGCACTAATAGGGACAGGGGACTATGGCTACACCTTC. It specifies CSALIGTGDYGYTF.

The rearrangement uses TRBV20-1 and TRBJ2-1, with D hard to call. Germline CDR1 DFQATT, CDR2 SNEGSKA (reference sequence). This CDR3 is built from 11 residues. CDR3 amino acids: CGVSVRDEQFF. The CDR3 DNA reads as TGCGGAGTTTCGGTTCGGGATGAGCAGTTCTTC.

This sequence joins TRBV3-1 and TRBJ1-2; a weak D match, TRBD1 (6 bases). The CDR3 loop spans 14 amino acids. With 1 base removed from V and 5 bases from J, the gap between germline ends came to 11 bases. CDR1 is LGHDT and CDR2 is YNNKEL in the germline V gene (reference sequence). CDR3 sequence: CASSQGQAGYGYTF. In DNA, the CDR3 is TGTGCCAGCAGCCAAGGACAGGCCGGGTATGGCTACACCTTC. The entire variable domain, with the rest obtained from reference TRBV3-1 and TRBJ1-2, is as follows: DTAVSQTPKYLVTQMGNDKSIKCEQNLGHDTMYWYKQDSKKFLKIMFSYNNKELIINETVPNRFSPKSPDKAHLNLHINSLELGDSAVYFCASSQGQAGYGYTFGSGTRLTVV.

A few counts support this clonotype. The rearrangement links TRBV9 to TRBJ2-3, with 8 bases matching TRBD2. The CDR3 has 16 amino acids. V lost 0 bases to trimming and J lost 7 bases; unmatched junction nucleotides: 10. Per germline, CDR1 SGDLS and CDR2 YYNGEE. The CDR3 DNA follows: TGTGCCAGCAGCGTAGAATCGGGGGGGAGCTATAATACGCAGTATTTT. Translated: CASSVESGGSYNTQYF.

As regards this clonotype: The junction and the germline gene differ at one end; a read error may be behind it. V usage is TRBV3-1 and J usage is TRBJ2-7; D not resolved. The CDR3 has 12 residues. Germline V gene sequence: CDR1 LGHDT, CDR2 YNNKEL (reference sequence). The CDR3 coding sequence is TGTGCCAGCGGCCAAGACATCTACGAGCAGTACTTC. This gives the protein CASGQDIYEQYF.

With respect to this clonotype: Germline is not matched at one junction end, which may reflect a read error. The rearrangement links TRBV20-1 to TRBJ2-7; D not certain. CDR3 size: 11 residues. The germline gives CDR1 DFQATT, CDR2 SNEGSKA (reference sequence). The CDR3 region has the DNA TGCAGGGCTAGATTAATTGCTGAGCAGTACTTC. This gives the protein CRARLIAEQYF.

Only a few counts were recorded for this clonotype. The rearrangement uses TRBV12-3 or TRBV12-4 and TRBJ1-2; 7 bases fit TRBD1. This CDR3 comprises 15 residues. V was clipped by 7 bases and J by 3 bases; unmatched bases: 11. The CDR3 loop is CASNQGDGGYYGYTF. DNA of the CDR3: TGTGCCAGCAATCAGGGGGACGGAGGATACTATGGCTACACCTTC.

V is TRBV13 and J is TRBJ2-7; D is perhaps TRBD1 or TRBD2 (5 bases each). Trimming shortened V by 5 bases and J by 2 bases, and 19 bases separated the two germline ends. CDR3 size: 16 residues. Per the germline V gene, CDR1 is PRHDT and CDR2 is FYEKMQ (reference sequence). CDR3 nucleotide sequence: TGTGCCAGCAGCCCTATCAATCGGGGCCTTACCTACGAGCAGTACTTC. Residues: CASSPINRGLTYEQYF.

This chain connects TRBV29-1 to TRBJ2-1; TRBD2 agrees at 8 bases. CDR1 is SQVTM, CDR2 ANQGSEA, per germline. V shed 7 bases, J shed 5 bases, and the junction held 10 bases outside the gene matches. The CDR3 is 14 residues long. As DNA, the CDR3 is TGCAGCGCCCCCGTAGCGGGGTCAAACAATGAGCAGTTCTTC. Amino acids: CSAPVAGSNNEQFF.

The table lists this clonotype with a few counts. The chain is built from TRBV5-8 and TRBJ2-2; D remains ambiguous. The CDR3 has 14 amino acids. V lost 3 bases, J lost 0 bases, and 6 bases lay in between. Germline CDR1 is SGHTS and CDR2 is YDEGEE. The CDR3: CASSSHPNTGELFF. CDR3 nucleotides: TGTGCCAGCAGCTCACACCCGAACACCGGGGAGCTGTTTTTT. The variable domain in full, with the rest retrieved from reference TRBV5-8 and TRBJ2-2, is EAGVTQSPTHLIKTRGQQATLRCSPISGHTSVYWYQQALGLGLQFLLWYDEGEERNRGNFPPRFSGRQFPNYSSELNVNALELEDSALYLCASSSHPNTGELFFGEGSRLTVL.

The chain recombines TRBV2 with TRBJ2-7; maybe TRBD1 (7 bases). Germline CDR1 SNHLY, CDR2 FYNNEI. V lost 1 base and J lost 3, with 13 bases in between. The CDR3 runs 15 residues. In DNA form, the CDR3 reads TGTGCCAGCAGTGAAGGCGGGGCAGGGGGCTACGAGCAGTACTTC. Translation: CASSEGGAGGYEQYF.

The DNA for the CDR3 is TGTGCCAGCAGCCGAATTTCACCAGGGCGTGGCTACACCTTC. Translation gives CASSRISPGRGYTF. The chain uses TRBV11-2 and TRBJ1-2, with a tentative D call TRBD1 (5 bases). V was cut by 5 bases and J by 7 bases, with 17 bases left in between. This CDR3 is 14 amino acids long. CDR1 is SGHAT and CDR2 is FQNNGV in the germline V gene.

The chain employs TRBV12-3 or TRBV12-4 and TRBJ2-6; a weak D match, TRBD1 (6 bases). The CDR3 extends over 15 amino acids. V shed 6 bases and J shed 6 bases, with 15 bases lying between them. CDR3 sequence: CASRPRQVLANVLTF. The CDR3 DNA reads as TGTGCCAGCAGACCGCGACAGGTCCTGGCCAACGTCCTGACTTTC.

The J gene is TRBJ2-7, the V gene TRBV9; 10 nucleotides match TRBD1. CDR1 and CDR2 from the germline V gene are SGDLS and YYNGEE. Trimming at V came to 3 bases and at J to 5 bases, leaving 8 bases not matched to a gene. The CDR3 loop spans 15 amino acids. The DNA for the CDR3 is TGTGCCAGCAGCGCCAGAGCCGGGACAGGGGACGAGCAGTACTTC. It translates to CASSARAGTGDEQYF.

The chain uses TRBV6-5 and TRBJ2-3, with D possibly TRBD1 on 6 matching bases. V was cut by 10 bases and J by 3 bases, with 14 bases left in between. The CDR3 consists of 13 residues. In germline, CDR1 is MNHEY, CDR2 SVGAGI. In DNA form, the CDR3 reads TGTGCCACCGCGGACAGTGGGACAGATACGCAGTATTTT. Residues: CATADSGTDTQYF.

This clonotype came up many times. The chain combines TRBV20-1 with TRBJ2-5; either TRBD1 or TRBD2 may supply D (6 bases each). Trimming took off 6 bases at V and 1 base at J, with 15 bases between the two ends. Germline CDR1 is DFQATT and CDR2 is SNEGSKA (reference sequence). This CDR3 comprises 14 residues. The CDR3 sequence: CSAPRGLGQETQYF. CDR3 coding DNA: TGCAGTGCCCCCAGGGGACTCGGCCAAGAGACCCAGTACTTC.